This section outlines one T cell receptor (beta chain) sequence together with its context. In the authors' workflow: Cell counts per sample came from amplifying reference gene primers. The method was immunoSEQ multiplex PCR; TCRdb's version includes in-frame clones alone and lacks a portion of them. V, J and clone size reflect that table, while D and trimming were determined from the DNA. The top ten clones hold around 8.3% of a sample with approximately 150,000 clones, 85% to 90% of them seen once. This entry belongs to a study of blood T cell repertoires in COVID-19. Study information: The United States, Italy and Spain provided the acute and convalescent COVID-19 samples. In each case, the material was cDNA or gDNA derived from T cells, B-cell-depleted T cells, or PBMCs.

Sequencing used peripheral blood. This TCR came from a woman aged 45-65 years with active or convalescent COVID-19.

The CDR3 protein is CASSRQGLNTEAFF. The DNA for the CDR3 is TGTGCCAGCAGTAGACAGGGATTGAACACTGAAGCTTTCTTT. The V call is TRBV7-9, the J call TRBJ1-1; 7 bases are a match to TRBD1. Trimming at V came to 6 bases and at J to 0 bases, leaving 4 bases not matched to a gene. Germline V CDR1 and CDR2: SEHNR, FQNEAQ (reference sequence). The CDR3 has 14 residues.